The clone carrying this TCR beta chain was observed a handful of times. Its antigen remains unknown. These data originate in a study of radiation and T cells in renal cell carcinoma. For the study at large: Nephrectomy followed 15 Gy stereotactic body radiation by 4 weeks. Findings and caveats of the study: No pretreatment tumor biopsies were available for baseline clonotypes. Top tumor clonotypes rose in blood 2 weeks post-radiation, then contracted.

Produced via immunoSEQ multiplex PCR; TCRdb's table is partial and in-frame only. The table records 85,000 to 100,000 clones, approximately 86% of them present only once. Time point of the sample: baseline pretreatment blood. Stated treatment: 15 Gy SBRT to primary tumor, nephrectomy 4 weeks later. Radiation-treated patients gave blood at baseline, week 2 and week 4. This sequence was found in a man aged 45-65 years with renal cell carcinoma. The material was blood, obtained from a patient whose treatment included radiotherapy and nephrectomy.

Written as DNA, the CDR3 is TGTGCCAGCAGCTTTTCCTCGCTGAACACTGAAGCTTTCTTT. Translation: CASSFSSLNTEAFF. The chain joins TRBV11-2 to TRBJ1-1; D is unresolved. Germline V gene sequence: CDR1 SGHAT, CDR2 FQNNGV. Trimming cost V 3 bases and J 0 bases, with 8 bases left between them. This CDR3 is 14 amino acids long.